This T cell receptor (beta chain) was captured by sequencing in a study of regulatory T cells in long-lasting Graves disease. Construction of the TCR beta libraries employed iRepertoire HTBI primers in conjunction with Arm-PCR of CDR3 regions. TCRdb reanalysed the multiplex PCR reads using MiXCR and keeps one entry per CDR3 protein. In the table there are around 240,000 distinct CDR3 sequences, 15% to 20% of which are singletons. The time point here: newly diagnosed GD, antithyroid drugs for less than 3 months. PBMC-extracted RNA yielded the TCR library. This CDR3 is built from 13 residues. CDR1 is KGHSH, CDR2 LQKENI, per germline. Trimming pared 8 bases from V and 3 bases from J, leaving 11 bases between. This clonotype was counted between two and nine times. Its antigen remains unidentified. Study-wide results and limits: Newly diagnosed Graves' patients had higher TCR diversity than persistent ones. Repertoires from persistent disease leaned toward TRBV28, TRBJ1-2 and TRBJ2-5.

These records were also assigned to another study, of T cells in Graves' hyperthyroidism and ophthalmopathy. That report adds: Blood held most thyroid clonotypes expanded above 0.001 frequency.

The chain recombines TRBV18 with TRBJ1-3; D not certain. This clonotype was sampled from a young woman with Graves disease. This sample comprised peripheral blood mononuclear cells (PBMCs), obtained at new diagnosis, from a patient treated with antithyroid drugs. This CDR3 reads CASTYSIGNTIYF. The CDR3 nucleotides read TGTGCCAGCACGTACAGTATTGGAAACACCATATATTTT.